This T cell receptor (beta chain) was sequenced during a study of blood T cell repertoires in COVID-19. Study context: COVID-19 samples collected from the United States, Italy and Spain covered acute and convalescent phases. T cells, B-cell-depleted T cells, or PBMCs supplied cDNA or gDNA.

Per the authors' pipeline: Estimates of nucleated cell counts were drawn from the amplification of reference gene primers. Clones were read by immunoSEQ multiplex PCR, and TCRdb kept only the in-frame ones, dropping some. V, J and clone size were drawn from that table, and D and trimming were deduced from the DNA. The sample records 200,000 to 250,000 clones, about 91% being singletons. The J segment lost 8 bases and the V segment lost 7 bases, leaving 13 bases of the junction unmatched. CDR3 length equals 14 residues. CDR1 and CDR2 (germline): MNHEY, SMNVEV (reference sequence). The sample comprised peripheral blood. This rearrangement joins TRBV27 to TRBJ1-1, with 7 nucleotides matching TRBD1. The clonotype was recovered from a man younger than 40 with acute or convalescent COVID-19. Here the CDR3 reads CASTPTGTVAEAFF. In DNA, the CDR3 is TGTGCCAGCACTCCGACCGGGACAGTAGCCGAAGCTTTCTTT.